The present T cell receptor (beta chain) was sequenced within a study of siplizumab effects on memory and regulatory T cells. The CDR3 spans 10 residues. Germline lookup yields CDR1 DFQATT and CDR2 SNEGSKA (reference sequence). Trimming stripped 3 bases from V and 4 bases from J, with 2 bases between. For this clone: What it binds is not known.

General study points: With siplizumab, cumulative frequency of CD4+ memory-derived alloreactive sequences dropped significantly. Roughly 80-97% of proliferating CD4+ or CD8+ clones defied assignment to a naive or memory phenotype.

Repertoires were generated with immunoSEQ multiplex PCR, while TCRdb's copy carries only in-frame clones and drops some. This table has fewer than 65,000 clones, approximately 93% appearing once. The TCR comes from a human donor in good health. Sample: CD8+ T cells sorted from blood. This chain links TRBV20-1 with TRBJ2-3; D ambiguous. CDR3 sequence reads: CSARADTQYF. The CDR3 DNA reads TGCAGTGCTAGGGCAGATACGCAGTATTTT.